This T cell receptor (beta chain) derives from a study of blood T cell repertoires in COVID-19. Study-wide background: Specimens from acute and convalescent COVID-19 originated in the United States, Italy and Spain. T cells, B-cell-depleted T cells, or PBMCs supplied cDNA or gDNA.

In the study's own analysis: Amplification from reference gene primers served as the basis for estimated nucleated cell counts. The table came from immunoSEQ multiplex PCR; TCRdb's copy has only in-frame clones and leaves some out. The V and J calls and clone size come from that table; D and trimming were worked out from the DNA. The sample lists around 130,000 clones, about 80% occurring once. Germline CDR1 SEHNR, CDR2 FQNEAQ (reference sequence). V dropped 1 base and J dropped 12 bases, with 15 bases sitting between them. The CDR3 loop spans 13 amino acids. This receptor was identified in a human donor in a cohort sampled during active COVID-19. The chain uses TRBV7-9 and TRBJ1-1; possible D gene TRBD1, 5 bases. Sequenced: peripheral blood. CDR3 in DNA: TGTGCCAGCAGCTTAGGTGCCGAAGGGGCGTCTTTCTTT. Its translation: CASSLGAEGASFF.